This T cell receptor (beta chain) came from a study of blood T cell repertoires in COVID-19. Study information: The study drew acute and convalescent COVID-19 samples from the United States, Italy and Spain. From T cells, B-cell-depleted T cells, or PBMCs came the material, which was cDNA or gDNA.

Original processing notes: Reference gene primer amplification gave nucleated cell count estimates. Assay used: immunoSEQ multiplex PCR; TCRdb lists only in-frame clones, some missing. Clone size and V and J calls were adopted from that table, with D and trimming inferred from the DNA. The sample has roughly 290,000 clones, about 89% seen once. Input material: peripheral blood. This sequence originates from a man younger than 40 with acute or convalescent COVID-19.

CDR3 bases: TGTGCCAGCAGTTTACTATCAGGGGGATGGAATCAGCCCCAGCATTTT. Translation gives CASSLLSGGWNQPQHF. This chain connects TRBV28 to TRBJ1-5, with TRBD1 identical over 7 bases. The V and J ends lost 2 bases and 4 bases, in that order; junction bases with no gene match: 8. The CDR3 is made up of 16 amino acids. Germline-derived CDR1 and CDR2 are MDHEN and SYDVKM.